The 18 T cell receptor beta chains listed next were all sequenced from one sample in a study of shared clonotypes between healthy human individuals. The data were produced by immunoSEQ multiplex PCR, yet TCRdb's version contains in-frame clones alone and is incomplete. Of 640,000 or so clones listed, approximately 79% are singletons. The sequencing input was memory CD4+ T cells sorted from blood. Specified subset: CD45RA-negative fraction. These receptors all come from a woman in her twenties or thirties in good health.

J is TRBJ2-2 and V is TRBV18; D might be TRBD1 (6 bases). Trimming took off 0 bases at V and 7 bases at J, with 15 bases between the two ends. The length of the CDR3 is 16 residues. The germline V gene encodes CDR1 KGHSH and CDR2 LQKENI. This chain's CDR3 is CASSPPSSGVDGELFF. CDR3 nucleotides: TGTGCCAGCTCACCACCGAGCTCAGGGGTTGACGGGGAGCTGTTTTTT.

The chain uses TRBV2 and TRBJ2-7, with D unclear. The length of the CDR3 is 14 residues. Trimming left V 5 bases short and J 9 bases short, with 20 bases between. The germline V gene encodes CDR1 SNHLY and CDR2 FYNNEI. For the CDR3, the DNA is TGTGCCAGCAGTTCCACACCGCGCCTAATTGGGCAGTACTTC. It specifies CASSSTPRLIGQYF.

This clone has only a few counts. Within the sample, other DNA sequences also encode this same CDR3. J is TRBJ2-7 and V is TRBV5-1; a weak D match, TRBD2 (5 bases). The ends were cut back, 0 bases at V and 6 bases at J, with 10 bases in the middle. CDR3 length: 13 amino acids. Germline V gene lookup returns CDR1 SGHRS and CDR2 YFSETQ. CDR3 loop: CASSLGGSGEQYF. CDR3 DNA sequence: TGCGCCAGCAGCTTGGGAGGGTCGGGCGAGCAGTACTTC.

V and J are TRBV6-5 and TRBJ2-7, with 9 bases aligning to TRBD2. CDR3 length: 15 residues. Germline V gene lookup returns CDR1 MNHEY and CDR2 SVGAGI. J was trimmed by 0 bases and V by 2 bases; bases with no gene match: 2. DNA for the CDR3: TGTGCCAGCAGTTACCGTAGCGGGAGCTCCTACGAGCAGTACTTC. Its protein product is CASSYRSGSSYEQYF.

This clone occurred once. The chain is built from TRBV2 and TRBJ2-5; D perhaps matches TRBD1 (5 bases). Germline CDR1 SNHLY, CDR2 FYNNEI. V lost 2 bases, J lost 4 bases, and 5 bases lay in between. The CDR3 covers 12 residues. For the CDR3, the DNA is TGTGCCAGCAGTGAACAGGGAGAGACCCAGTACTTC. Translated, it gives CASSEQGETQYF. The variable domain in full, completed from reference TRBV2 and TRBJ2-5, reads EPEVTQTPSHQVTQMGQEVILRCVPISNHLYFYWYRQILGQKVEFLVSFYNNEISEKSEIFDDQFSVERPDGSNFTLKIRSTKLEDSAMYFCASSEQGETQYFGPGTRLLVL.

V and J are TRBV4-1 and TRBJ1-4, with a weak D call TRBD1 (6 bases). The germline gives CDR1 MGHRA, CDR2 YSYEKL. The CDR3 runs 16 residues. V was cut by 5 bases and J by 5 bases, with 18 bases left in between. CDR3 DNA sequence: TGCGCCAGCAGCTACCCCCCACGGACAGTAAATGAAAAACTGTTTTTT. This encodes CASSYPPRTVNEKLFF.

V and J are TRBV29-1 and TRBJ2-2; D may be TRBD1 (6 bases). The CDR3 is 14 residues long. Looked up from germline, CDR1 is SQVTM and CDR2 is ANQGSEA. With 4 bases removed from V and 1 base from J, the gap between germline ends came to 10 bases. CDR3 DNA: TGCAGCGTTGGGGGGCATATGAACACCGGGGAGCTGTTTTTT. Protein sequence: CSVGGHMNTGELFF.

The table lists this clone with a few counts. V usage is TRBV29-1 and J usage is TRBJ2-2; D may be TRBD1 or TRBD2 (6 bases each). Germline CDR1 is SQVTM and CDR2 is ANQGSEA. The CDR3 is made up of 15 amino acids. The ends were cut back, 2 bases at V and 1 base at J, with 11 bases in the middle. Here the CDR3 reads CSVETGAVNTGELFF. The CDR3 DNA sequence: TGCAGCGTTGAAACGGGGGCTGTGAACACCGGGGAGCTGTTTTTT.

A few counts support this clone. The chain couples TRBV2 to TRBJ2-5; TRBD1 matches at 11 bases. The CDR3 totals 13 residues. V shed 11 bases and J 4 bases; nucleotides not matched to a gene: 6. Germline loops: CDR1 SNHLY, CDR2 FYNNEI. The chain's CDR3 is CADGGQGVETQYF. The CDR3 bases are TGTGCCGACGGGGGACAGGGGGTAGAGACCCAGTACTTC.

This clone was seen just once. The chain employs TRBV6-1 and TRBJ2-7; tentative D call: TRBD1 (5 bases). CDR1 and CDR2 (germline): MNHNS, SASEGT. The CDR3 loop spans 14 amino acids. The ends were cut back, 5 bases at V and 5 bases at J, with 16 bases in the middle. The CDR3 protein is CASSMTVGENEQYF. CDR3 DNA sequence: TGTGCCAGCAGTATGACAGTGGGCGAGAACGAGCAGTACTTC.

CDR3 in DNA: TGTGCCAGCAGTTTAATAGCAGGTGCTGGAAACACCATATATTTT. It is translated as CASSLIAGAGNTIYF. The V gene is TRBV28, the J gene TRBJ1-3; D is undetermined. Germline V CDR1 and CDR2: MDHEN, SYDVKM. CDR3 length: 15 residues. V lost 2 bases, J lost 2 bases, and 10 bases lay in between.

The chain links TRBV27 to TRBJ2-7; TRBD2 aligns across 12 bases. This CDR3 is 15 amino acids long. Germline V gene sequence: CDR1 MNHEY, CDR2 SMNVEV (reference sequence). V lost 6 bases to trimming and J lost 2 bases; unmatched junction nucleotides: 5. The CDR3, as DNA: TGTGCCAGCAGGGGCAGACTAGCGGGAGCCTACGAGCAGTACTTC. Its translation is CASRGRLAGAYEQYF.

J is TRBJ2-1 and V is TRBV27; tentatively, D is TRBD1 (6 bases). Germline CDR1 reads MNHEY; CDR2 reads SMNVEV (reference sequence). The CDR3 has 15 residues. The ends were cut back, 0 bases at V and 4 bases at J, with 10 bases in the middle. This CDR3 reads CASSLSQDSYNEQFF. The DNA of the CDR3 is TGTGCCAGCAGTTTATCCCAGGACAGTTACAATGAGCAGTTCTTC.

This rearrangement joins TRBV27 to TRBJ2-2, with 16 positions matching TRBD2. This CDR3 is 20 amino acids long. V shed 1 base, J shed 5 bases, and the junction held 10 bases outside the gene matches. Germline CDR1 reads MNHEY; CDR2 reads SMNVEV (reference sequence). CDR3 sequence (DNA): TGTGCCAGCAGTTTATTCCCACCGGGACTAGCGGGAGGGCAAACCGGGGAGCTGTTTTTT. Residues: CASSLFPPGLAGGQTGELFF.

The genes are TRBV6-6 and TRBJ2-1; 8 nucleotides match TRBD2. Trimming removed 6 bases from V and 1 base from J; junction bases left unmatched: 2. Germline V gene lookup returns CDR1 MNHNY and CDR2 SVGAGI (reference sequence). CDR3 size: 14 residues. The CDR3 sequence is CASRTSASYNEQFF. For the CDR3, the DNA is TGTGCCAGCAGGACTAGCGCGTCCTACAATGAGCAGTTCTTC.

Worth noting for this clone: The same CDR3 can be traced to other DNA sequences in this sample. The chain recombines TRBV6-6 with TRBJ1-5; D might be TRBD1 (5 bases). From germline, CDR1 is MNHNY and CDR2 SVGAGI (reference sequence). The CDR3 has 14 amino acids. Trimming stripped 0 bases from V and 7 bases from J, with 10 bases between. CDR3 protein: CASSYSGGGQPQHF. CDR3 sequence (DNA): TGTGCCAGCAGTTACTCCGGGGGAGGCCAGCCCCAGCATTTT.

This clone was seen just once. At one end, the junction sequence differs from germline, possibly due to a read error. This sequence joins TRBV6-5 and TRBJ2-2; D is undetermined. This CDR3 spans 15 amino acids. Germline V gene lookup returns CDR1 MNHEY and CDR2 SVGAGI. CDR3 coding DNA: TGTGCCAGCAGTAACCTTGGTACGAAAACCGGGGAGCTGTTTTTT. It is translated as CASSNLGTKTGELFF.

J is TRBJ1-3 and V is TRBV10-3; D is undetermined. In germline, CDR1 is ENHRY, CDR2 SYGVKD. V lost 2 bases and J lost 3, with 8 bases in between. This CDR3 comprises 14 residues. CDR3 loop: CAISEARDGNTIYF. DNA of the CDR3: TGTGCCATCAGTGAGGCCCGGGATGGAAACACCATATATTTT.